The table lists the clone carrying this T cell receptor (beta chain) with a few counts. The antigen remains undetermined. Using its own MiXCR run on the 5' RACE reads, TCRdb lists one record per CDR3 protein. The sample shows under 200,000 distinct CDR3 sequences, about an eighth of them seen only once. This specimen belongs to a study of T-cell memory formation after mild COVID-19. Germline V gives CDR1 SGHRS, CDR2 YFSETQ. Between the trimmed V and J ends, which lost 4 bases and 1 base, there was a span of 17 bases. The CDR3 sequence is 17 residues long. Whole-study findings and limits: Among clones peaking at day 37 in the second wave, SARS-CoV-2 specificity remained unconfirmed. The finding that pre-infection memory included some responding clones suggested that cross-reactive memory joined.

Sample: PBMCs or a T cell subset sorted from them (not recorded which). This receptor was taken from a man aged 18 to 30 who had mild COVID-19 (a few samples of this study predate the infection). Cell type and time point are not known. This chain connects TRBV5-1 to TRBJ2-2; TRBD1 might be the D (6 bases). CDR3 DNA sequence: TGCGCCAGCAGCCCCGTCCCGACAGGTGGGAACACCGGGGAGCTGTTTTTT. Its protein product is CASSPVPTGGNTGELFF.